One and the same sample provided the 24 T cell receptor beta chains below, sequenced in a study of blood T cells in healthy people across ages. The use of a sample-barcoded 5' primer and a J-beta primer mix characterized a second PCR of roughly 7 to 11 cycles. In TCRdb, the 5' RACE reads were re-called with MiXCR into one record per CDR3 protein. There are about 1.5 million distinct CDR3 sequences in the sample; less than 45% occur only once, and 4% lies in the top ten. The specimen sequenced was blood. The source is a young woman in good health.

This chain uses TRBV27 with TRBJ1-4, with 7 bases identical to TRBD1. V trimming: 5 bases; J trimming: 5 bases; junction bases outside the gene matches: 11. There are 16 residues in the CDR3. Per germline, CDR1 MNHEY and CDR2 SMNVEV (reference sequence). The CDR3, as DNA: TGTGCCAGCAGTCCCAGGGGACAGCGGCGCAATGAAAAACTGTTTTTT. This encodes CASSPRGQRRNEKLFF.

The chain carries TRBV28 and TRBJ2-1, with D possibly being TRBD1 or TRBD2 (5 bases each). The germline CDR1 and CDR2 sequences are MDHEN and SYDVKM. V lost 5 bases to trimming and J lost 8 bases, with 13 bases between them. This CDR3 spans 13 amino acids. CDR3 sequence (DNA): TGTGCCAGCAGTGTGGGACCGAGCGATGAGCAGTTCTTC. Translating it yields CASSVGPSDEQFF.

The chain employs TRBV20-1 and TRBJ2-1; 9 nucleotides agree with TRBD2. From germline, CDR1 is DFQATT and CDR2 SNEGSKA (reference sequence). V gave up 0 bases and J gave up 2 bases; unmatched junction bases: 5. The CDR3 is 16 residues long. Here the CDR3 reads CSARDRSGRTYNEQFF. CDR3 in DNA: TGCAGTGCTAGAGATCGAAGCGGGAGGACCTACAATGAGCAGTTCTTC.

J is TRBJ2-5 and V is TRBV4-2; TRBD2 might be the D (7 bases). From germline, CDR1 is LGHNA and CDR2 YNFKEQ. The CDR3 consists of 14 residues. V was shortened by 4 bases and J by 5 bases, with 14 bases between the two germline ends. The CDR3 nucleotides are TGTGCCAGCAGCCCGCGCGAGGGGGGGGAGACCCAGTACTTC. Translated, it gives CASSPREGGETQYF.

A word on this clonotype: At one of its ends the junction is not consistent with the germline gene, which may arise from a read error. The V call is TRBV14, the J call TRBJ1-5; D may be TRBD1 (5 bases). There are 19 residues in the CDR3. Germline loops: CDR1 SGHDN, CDR2 FVKESK. In nucleotides, the CDR3 is TGTGCCAGCAGCCAAGTGGTGATGGGGGAGGGGTATAGCAATCAGCTCCAGCATTTT. Translating gives CASSQVVMGEGYSNQLQHF. The entire variable domain, with the rest obtained from reference TRBV14 and TRBJ1-5, is as follows: EAGVTQFPSHSVIEKGQTVTLRCDPISGHDNLYWYRRVMGKEIKFLLHFVKESKQDESGMPNNRFLAERTGGTYSTLKVQPAELEDSGVYFCASSQVVMGEGYSNQLQHFGDGTRLSIL.

This clonotype was picked up many times. The rearrangement uses TRBV6-1 and TRBJ2-3, with 7 bases fitting TRBD1. Trimming cost V 6 bases and J 2 bases; bases outside gene matches: 2. This CDR3 has 13 amino acids. Per the germline V gene, CDR1 is MNHNS and CDR2 is SASEGT. The CDR3: CASRRGPTDTQYF. CDR3 nucleotide sequence: TGTGCCAGCAGGAGGGGGCCCACAGATACGCAGTATTTT.

Comments on this clonotype: A much larger clone sits a single nucleotide away, making a read error possible. The chain has TRBV29-1 and TRBJ2-3; no definite D call. The CDR3 is 14 amino acids. Trimming removed 3 bases at V and 2 bases at J, with 12 bases between. Germline assignment: CDR1 SQVTM and CDR2 ANQGSEA. CDR3 amino acids: CSVDVYLHTDTQYF. DNA of the CDR3: TGCAGCGTTGATGTGTACCTCCACACAGATACGCAGTATTTT.

This rearrangement joins TRBV29-1 to TRBJ2-1; TRBD2 aligns across 10 bases. Per the germline V gene, CDR1 is SQVTM and CDR2 is ANQGSEA. This CDR3 comprises 15 residues. V shed 3 bases, J shed 7 bases, and the junction held 9 bases outside the gene matches. The CDR3, as DNA: TGCAGCGTTGAGATTAAGGGACTAGCGCGAAATGAGCAGTTCTTC. This encodes CSVEIKGLARNEQFF.

This clonotype has only a few counts. This chain connects TRBV20-1 to TRBJ1-2; 10 bases agree with TRBD1. J lost 7 bases, V lost 5 bases, and 4 bases had no gene match. CDR3 length: 12 residues. The germline gives CDR1 DFQATT, CDR2 SNEGSKA (reference sequence). The CDR3 region is CSALTGGGGYTF. Here the CDR3 DNA reads TGCAGTGCTCTGACAGGGGGCGGTGGCTACACCTTC.

Comment on this clonotype: A junction boundary mismatches the germline segment, possibly from a read error. The CDR3 nucleotides read TGTGCCAACAGCTTAGATTCTCTAGGACAGGGGACTGTGGTGCCCTACGAGCAGTACTTC. Amino acids: CANSLDSLGQGTVVPYEQYF. V is TRBV11-2 and J is TRBJ2-7, with 9 bases lining up with TRBD1. This CDR3 has 20 amino acids. Germline V gene data show CDR1 as SGHAT and CDR2 as FQNNGV.

Points on this clonotype: Since a much larger clone is just one base distant, this may be a read error. This chain links TRBV20-1 with TRBJ2-1; 7 bases align to TRBD2. Germline CDR1 is DFQATT and CDR2 is SNEGSKA (reference sequence). This CDR3 is 14 amino acids long. The trim removed 1 base at V and 9 bases at J, leaving 9 bases unmatched. This chain's CDR3 is CSARVQLASSEQFF. The CDR3 DNA is TGCAGTGCTAGAGTCCAACTAGCGTCTAGTGAGCAGTTCTTC.

The table lists this clonotype with many counts. The gene calls are TRBV6-5 and TRBJ2-7, with a tentative D call TRBD1 (5 bases). The ends were cut back, 0 bases at V and 3 bases at J, with 9 bases in the middle. This CDR3 has 14 amino acids. CDR1 and CDR2 from the germline V gene are MNHEY and SVGAGI. As DNA, the CDR3 is TGTGCCAGCAGTTACTCGGCAGGGTACTACGAGCAGTACTTC. Translation gives CASSYSAGYYEQYF.

The rearrangement links TRBV7-2 to TRBJ1-4; D not resolved. Per germline, CDR1 SGHTA and CDR2 FQGNSA. The CDR3 is 12 amino acids. V lost 7 bases, J lost 6 bases, and 9 bases lay in between. CDR3 bases: TGTGCCAGCACGGAGGGTCATGAAAAACTGTTTTTT. Protein sequence: CASTEGHEKLFF. The full variable domain, with the rest looked up from reference TRBV7-2 and TRBJ1-4, is GAGVSQSPSNKVTEKGKDVELRCDPISGHTALYWYRQSLGQGLEFLIYFQGNSAPDKSGLPSDRFSAERTGGSVSTLTIQRTQQEDSAVYLCASTEGHEKLFFGSGTQLSVL.

As DNA, the CDR3 is TGTGCCATCAGTGATCCGGGGGTAGCAGGCACCGGGGAGCTGTTTTTT. It codes for CAISDPGVAGTGELFF. The V call is TRBV10-3, the J call TRBJ2-2, with D possibly being TRBD2 (6 bases). CDR1 ENHRY and CDR2 SYGVKD come from the germline V gene. V lost 3 bases to trimming and J lost 4 bases, with 15 bases between them. This CDR3 contains 16 residues.

The chain has TRBV2 and TRBJ2-1; TRBD2 agrees at 8 bases. Per the germline V gene, CDR1 is SNHLY and CDR2 is FYNNEI. The CDR3 loop spans 15 amino acids. Unmatched junction bases numbered 10, after V lost 6 bases and J lost 6 bases. The CDR3 loop is CASRRGTSKTNEQFF. The DNA for the CDR3 is TGTGCCAGCAGGCGGGGGACTAGTAAAACCAATGAGCAGTTCTTC. The full variable domain, with the rest looked up from reference TRBV2 and TRBJ2-1, is EPEVTQTPSHQVTQMGQEVILRCVPISNHLYFYWYRQILGQKVEFLVSFYNNEISEKSEIFDDQFSVERPDGSNFTLKIRSTKLEDSAMYFCASRRGTSKTNEQFFGPGTRLTVL.

This chain uses TRBV6-5 with TRBJ2-3, with 9 bases lining up with TRBD2. Germline assignment: CDR1 MNHEY and CDR2 SVGAGI. This CDR3 region has 12 residues. The V gene end was trimmed by 11 bases and the J gene end by 4 bases; junction bases not matched to a gene: 4. The CDR3 region is CAAGGGSDTQYF. CDR3 coding DNA: TGTGCCGCGGGGGGGGGATCAGATACGCAGTATTTT.

This clonotype was seen only a few times. This chain connects TRBV7-2 to TRBJ2-3; 7 bases are shared with TRBD1. CDR1 and CDR2 (germline): SGHTA, FQGNSA. The CDR3 sequence is 14 residues long. The V segment lost 4 bases and the J segment 5 bases; nucleotides outside the gene matches: 6. CDR3 nucleotides: TGTGCCAGCAGCTCAGACAGGGACGGAGATACGCAGTATTTT. Its translation: CASSSDRDGDTQYF. Supplemented by reference TRBV7-2 and TRBJ2-3, the full variable domain reads GAGVSQSPSNKVTEKGKDVELRCDPISGHTALYWYRQSLGQGLEFLIYFQGNSAPDKSGLPSDRFSAERTGGSVSTLTIQRTQQEDSAVYLCASSSDRDGDTQYFGPGTRLTVL.

The gene calls are TRBV3-1 and TRBJ2-1; 8 nucleotides align to TRBD1. CDR1 is LGHDT, CDR2 YNNKEL, per germline (reference sequence). Losses at the gene ends were 5 bases for V and 10 bases for J; bases not matched to a gene: 10. The CDR3 extends over 14 amino acids. This CDR3 is CASSIRTGWTEQFF. CDR3 nucleotide sequence: TGTGCCAGCAGCATACGGACAGGGTGGACGGAGCAGTTCTTC.

J is TRBJ2-1 and V is TRBV5-1, with D perhaps matching TRBD2 (6 bases). The J call may be wrong; the DNA end is better matched by TRBJ2-7. This CDR3 spans 15 amino acids. Germline V gives CDR1 SGHRS, CDR2 YFSETQ. CDR3 sequence reads: CASSLEGAGYNEQYF. The CDR3 DNA sequence: TGCGCCAGCAGTCTCGAAGGAGCGGGCTACAATGAGCAGTACTTC.

This clonotype has just a few counts. This CDR3 reads CASSTWTSRETQYF. The CDR3 nucleotides are TGCGCCAGCAGCACCTGGACTTCCAGAGAGACCCAGTACTTC. The chain carries TRBV5-1 and TRBJ2-7; the D gene is possibly TRBD2 (5 bases). The J call could be wrong; TRBJ2-5 is a better fit for the DNA end. Germline V CDR1 and CDR2: SGHRS, YFSETQ. The CDR3 is 14 amino acids.

The chain couples TRBV29-1 to TRBJ1-5; 7 bases map to TRBD1. Trimming at V came to 6 bases and at J to 1 base, leaving 3 bases not matched to a gene. The length of the CDR3 is 13 residues. Germline CDR1 reads SQVTM; CDR2 reads ANQGSEA. The CDR3 sequence: CSVGGGSNQPQHF. The CDR3 bases are TGCAGCGTGGGAGGGGGCAGCAATCAGCCCCAGCATTTT.

This chain connects TRBV3-1 to TRBJ2-7; 7 bases are a match to TRBD1. The V gene end was trimmed by 2 bases and the J gene end by 2 bases; junction bases not matched to a gene: 6. The germline CDR1 and CDR2 sequences are LGHDT and YNNKEL (reference sequence). This CDR3 spans 15 amino acids. The CDR3 DNA reads TGTGCCAGCAGCCAATCTACAGGGGAGCCCTACGAGCAGTACTTC. Its translation is CASSQSTGEPYEQYF.

The chain couples TRBV20-1 to TRBJ2-1, with D perhaps matching TRBD1 or TRBD2 (5 bases each). Trimming stripped 5 bases from V and 6 bases from J, with 17 bases between. CDR3 size: 14 residues. Per the germline V gene, CDR1 is DFQATT and CDR2 is SNEGSKA (reference sequence). The CDR3 here is CSAEGLANSNEQFF. The CDR3 nucleotides read TGCAGTGCTGAGGGGTTAGCGAATAGCAATGAGCAGTTCTTC.

This clonotype has just a few counts. This chain connects TRBV9 to TRBJ2-1, with TRBD2 matching 7 bases. This CDR3 has 14 amino acids. After removal of 3 bases from V and 7 bases from J, the junction contained 7 bases not matched to a gene. Germline values: CDR1 SGDLS, CDR2 YYNGEE. CDR3 residues: CASSAQAGGNEQFF. Here the CDR3 DNA reads TGTGCCAGCAGCGCCCAAGCCGGGGGGAATGAGCAGTTCTTC.